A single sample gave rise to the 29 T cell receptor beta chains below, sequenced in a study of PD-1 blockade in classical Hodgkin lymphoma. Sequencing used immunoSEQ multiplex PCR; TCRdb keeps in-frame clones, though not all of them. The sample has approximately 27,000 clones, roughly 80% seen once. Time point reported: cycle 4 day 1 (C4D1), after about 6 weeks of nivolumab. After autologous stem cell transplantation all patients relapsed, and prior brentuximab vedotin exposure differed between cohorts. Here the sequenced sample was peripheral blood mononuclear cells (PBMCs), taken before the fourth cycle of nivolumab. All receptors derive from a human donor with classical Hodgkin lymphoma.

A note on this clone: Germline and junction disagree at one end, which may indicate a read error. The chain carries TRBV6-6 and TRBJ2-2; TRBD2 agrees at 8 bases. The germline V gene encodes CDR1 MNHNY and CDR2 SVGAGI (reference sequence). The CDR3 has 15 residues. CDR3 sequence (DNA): TGTGCCAGCAGTTTTCCCTTTAGCGGGACCGGGGAGCTGCTTTTT. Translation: CASSFPFSGTGELLF.

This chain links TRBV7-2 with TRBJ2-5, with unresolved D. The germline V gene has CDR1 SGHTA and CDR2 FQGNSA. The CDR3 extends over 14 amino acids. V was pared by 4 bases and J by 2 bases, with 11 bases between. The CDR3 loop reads CASSSSRGQETQYF. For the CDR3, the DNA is TGTGCCAGCAGCTCCTCTCGCGGTCAAGAGACCCAGTACTTC.

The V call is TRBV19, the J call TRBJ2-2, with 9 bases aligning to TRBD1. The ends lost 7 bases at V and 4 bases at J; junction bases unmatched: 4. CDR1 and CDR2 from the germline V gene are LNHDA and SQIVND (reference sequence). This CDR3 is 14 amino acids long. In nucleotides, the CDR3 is TGTGCCAGTACCGGGACAGGGCCCACCGGGGAGCTGTTTTTT. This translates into CASTGTGPTGELFF. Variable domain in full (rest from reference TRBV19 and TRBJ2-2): DGGITQSPKYLFRKEGQNVTLSCEQNLNHDAMYWYRQDPGQGLRLIYYSQIVNDFQKGDIAEGYSVSREKKESFPLTVTSAQKNPTAFYLCASTGTGPTGELFFGEGSRLTVL.

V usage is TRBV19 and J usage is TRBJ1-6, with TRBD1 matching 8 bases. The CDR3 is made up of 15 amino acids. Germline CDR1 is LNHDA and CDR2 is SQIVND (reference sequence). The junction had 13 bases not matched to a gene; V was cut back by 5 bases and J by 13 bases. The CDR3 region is CASSARTGPGGPLHF. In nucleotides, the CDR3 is TGTGCCAGTAGTGCCCGGACAGGGCCAGGGGGGCCCCTCCACTTT.

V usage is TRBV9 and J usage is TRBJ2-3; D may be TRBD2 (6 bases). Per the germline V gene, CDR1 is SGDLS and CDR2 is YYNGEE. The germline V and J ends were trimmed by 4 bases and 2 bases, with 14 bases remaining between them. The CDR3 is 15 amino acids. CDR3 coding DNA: TGTGCCAGCAGCCCCTGGGACTCTCACACAGATACGCAGTATTTT. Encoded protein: CASSPWDSHTDTQYF.

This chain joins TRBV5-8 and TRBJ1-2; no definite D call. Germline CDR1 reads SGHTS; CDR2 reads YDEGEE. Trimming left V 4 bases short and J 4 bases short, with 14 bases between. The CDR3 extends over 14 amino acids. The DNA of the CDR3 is TGTGCCAGCAGCACCACTTCCGCTACCTATGGCTACACCTTC. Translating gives CASSTTSATYGYTF.

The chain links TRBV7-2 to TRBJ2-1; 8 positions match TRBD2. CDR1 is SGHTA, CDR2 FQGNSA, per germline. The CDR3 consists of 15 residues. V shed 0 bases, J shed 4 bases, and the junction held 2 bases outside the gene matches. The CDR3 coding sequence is TGTGCCAGCAGCTTAGCTAGCGGGGCATACAATGAGCAGTTCTTC. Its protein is CASSLASGAYNEQFF.

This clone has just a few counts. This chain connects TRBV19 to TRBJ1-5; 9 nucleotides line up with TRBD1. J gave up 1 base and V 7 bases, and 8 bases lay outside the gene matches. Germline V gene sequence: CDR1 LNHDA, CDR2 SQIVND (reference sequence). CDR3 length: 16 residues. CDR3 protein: CASTSGQGQSNQPQHF. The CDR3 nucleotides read TGTGCCAGTACCTCCGGACAGGGGCAAAGCAATCAGCCCCAGCATTTT.

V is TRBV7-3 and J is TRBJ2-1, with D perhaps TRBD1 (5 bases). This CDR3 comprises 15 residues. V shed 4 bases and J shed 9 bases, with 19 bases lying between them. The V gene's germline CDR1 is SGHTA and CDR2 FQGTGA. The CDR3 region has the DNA TGTGCCAGCAGCTCCGTCCAGGGTTTGTATGGTGAGCAGTTCTTC. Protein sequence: CASSSVQGLYGEQFF.

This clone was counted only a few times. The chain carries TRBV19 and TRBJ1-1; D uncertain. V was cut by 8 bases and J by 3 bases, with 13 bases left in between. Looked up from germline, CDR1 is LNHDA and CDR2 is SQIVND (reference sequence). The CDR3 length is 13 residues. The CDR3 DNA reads TGTGCCAGTCATCCCCGTGGGGACACTGAAGCTTTCTTT. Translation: CASHPRGDTEAFF.

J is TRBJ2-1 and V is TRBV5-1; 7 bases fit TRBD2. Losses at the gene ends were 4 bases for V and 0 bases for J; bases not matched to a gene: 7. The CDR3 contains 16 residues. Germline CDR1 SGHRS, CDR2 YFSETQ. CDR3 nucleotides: TGCGCCAGCAGCCAAGCACTAGCGTCCTCCTACAATGAGCAGTTCTTC. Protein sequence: CASSQALASSYNEQFF. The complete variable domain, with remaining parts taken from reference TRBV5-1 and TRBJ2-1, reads KAGVTQTPRYLIKTRGQQVTLSCSPISGHRSVSWYQQTPGQGLQFLFEYFSETQRNKGNFPGRFSGRQFSNSRSEMNVSTLELGDSALYLCASSQALASSYNEQFFGPGTRLTVL.

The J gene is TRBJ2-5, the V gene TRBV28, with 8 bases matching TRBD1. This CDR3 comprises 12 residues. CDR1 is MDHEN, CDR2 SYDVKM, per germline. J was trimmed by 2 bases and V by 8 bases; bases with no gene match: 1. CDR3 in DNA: TGTGCCAGCGGGACAGGACAAGAGACCCAGTACTTC. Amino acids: CASGTGQETQYF.

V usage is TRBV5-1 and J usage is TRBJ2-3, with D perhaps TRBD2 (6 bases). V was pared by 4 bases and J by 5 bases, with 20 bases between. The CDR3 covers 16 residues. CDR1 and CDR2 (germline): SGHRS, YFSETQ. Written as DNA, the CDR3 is TGCGCCAGCAGCGGGACTGGACGGCTTGGGGGAGATACGCAGTATTTT. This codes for CASSGTGRLGGDTQYF.

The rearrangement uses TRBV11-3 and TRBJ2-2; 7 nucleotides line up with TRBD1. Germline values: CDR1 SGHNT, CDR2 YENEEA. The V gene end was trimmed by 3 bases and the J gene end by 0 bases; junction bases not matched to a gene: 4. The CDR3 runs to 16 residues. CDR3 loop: CASSFHTGANTGELFF. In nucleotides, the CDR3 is TGTGCCAGCAGCTTCCATACAGGGGCGAACACCGGGGAGCTGTTTTTT.

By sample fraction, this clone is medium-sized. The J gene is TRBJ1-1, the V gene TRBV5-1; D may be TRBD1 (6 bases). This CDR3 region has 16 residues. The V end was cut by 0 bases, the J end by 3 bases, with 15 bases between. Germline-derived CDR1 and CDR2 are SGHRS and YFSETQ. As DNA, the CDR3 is TGCGCCAGCAGCTTGGGAACCGGGGGCTTATACACTGAAGCTTTCTTT. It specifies CASSLGTGGLYTEAFF.

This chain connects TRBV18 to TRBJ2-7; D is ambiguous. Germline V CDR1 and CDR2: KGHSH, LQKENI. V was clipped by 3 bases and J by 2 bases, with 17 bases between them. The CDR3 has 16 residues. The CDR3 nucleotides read TGTGCCAGCTCACCCCTTGGTGGTATCGGAACCTACGAGCAGTACTTC. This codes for CASSPLGGIGTYEQYF.

The CDR3 reads CASSPQGAVHEQFF. Here the CDR3 DNA reads TGTGCCAGCAGTCCTCAGGGGGCTGTCCATGAGCAGTTCTTC. The V and J genes are TRBV6-5 and TRBJ2-1, with 8 bases aligning to TRBD1. Germline CDR1 reads MNHEY; CDR2 reads SVGAGI. The CDR3 covers 14 residues. Germline trimming cut 5 bases from V and 8 bases from J; bases unmatched to any gene: 8.

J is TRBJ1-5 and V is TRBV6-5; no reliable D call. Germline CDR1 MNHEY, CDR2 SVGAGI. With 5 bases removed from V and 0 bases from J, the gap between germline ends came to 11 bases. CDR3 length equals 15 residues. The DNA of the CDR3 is TGTGCCAGCAGTAGTAGCACTTATAGCAATCAGCCCCAGCATTTT. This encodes CASSSSTYSNQPQHF.

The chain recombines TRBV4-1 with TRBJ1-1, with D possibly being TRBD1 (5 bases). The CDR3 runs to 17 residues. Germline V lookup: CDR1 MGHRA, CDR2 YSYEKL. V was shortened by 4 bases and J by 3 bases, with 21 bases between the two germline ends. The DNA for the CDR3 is TGCGCCAGCAGCCCCTCCCCGGGGAAGCGGGGGGACACTGAAGCTTTCTTT. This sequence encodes CASSPSPGKRGDTEAFF.

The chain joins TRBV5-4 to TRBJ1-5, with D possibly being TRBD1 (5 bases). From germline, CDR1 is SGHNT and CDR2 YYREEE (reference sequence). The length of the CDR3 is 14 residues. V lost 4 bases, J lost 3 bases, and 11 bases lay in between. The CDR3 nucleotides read TGTGCCAGCAGCCTGGGACCGCCCAATCAGCCCCAGCATTTT. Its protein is CASSLGPPNQPQHF.

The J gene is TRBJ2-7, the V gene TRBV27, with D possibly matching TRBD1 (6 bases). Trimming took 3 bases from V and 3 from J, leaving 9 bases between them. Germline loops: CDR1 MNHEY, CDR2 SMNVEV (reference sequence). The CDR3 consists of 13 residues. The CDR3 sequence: CASSLRQDYEQYF. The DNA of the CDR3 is TGTGCCAGCAGTTTGAGACAGGACTACGAGCAGTACTTC.

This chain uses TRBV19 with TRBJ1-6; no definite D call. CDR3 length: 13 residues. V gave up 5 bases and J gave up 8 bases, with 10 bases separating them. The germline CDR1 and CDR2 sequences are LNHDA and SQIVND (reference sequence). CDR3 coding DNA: TGTGCCAGTAGTCCCACGGGCTATTCACCCCTCCACTTT. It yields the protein CASSPTGYSPLHF.

The CDR3 loop is CASSEGVEGQPQHF. CDR3 bases: TGTGCCAGCAGTGAAGGAGTAGAGGGTCAGCCCCAGCATTTT. This chain uses TRBV6-1 with TRBJ1-5; D gene ambiguous. V lost 1 base and J 6 bases, leaving 10 bases between the germline ends. Germline assignment: CDR1 MNHNS and CDR2 SASEGT. This CDR3 has 14 amino acids.

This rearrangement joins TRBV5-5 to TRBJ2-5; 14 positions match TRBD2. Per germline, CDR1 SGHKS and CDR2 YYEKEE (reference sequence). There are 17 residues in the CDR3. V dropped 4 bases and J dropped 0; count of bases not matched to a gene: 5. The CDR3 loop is CASSRTSGGIDQETQYF. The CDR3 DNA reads TGTGCCAGCAGCCGGACTAGCGGGGGGATCGACCAAGAGACCCAGTACTTC.

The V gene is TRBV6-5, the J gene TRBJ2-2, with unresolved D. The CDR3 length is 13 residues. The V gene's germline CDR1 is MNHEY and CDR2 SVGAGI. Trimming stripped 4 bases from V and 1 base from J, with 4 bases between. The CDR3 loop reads CASSFENTGELFF. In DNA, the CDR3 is TGTGCCAGCAGTTTTGAGAACACCGGGGAGCTGTTTTTT.

As DNA, the CDR3 is TGTGCCAGCAGTTTCCTAGGTGGGAACTATGGCTACACCTTC. It codes for CASSFLGGNYGYTF. V usage is TRBV5-4 and J usage is TRBJ1-2; unclear D gene. V was shortened by 5 bases and J by 2 bases, with 13 bases between the two germline ends. The CDR3 extends over 14 amino acids. Germline values: CDR1 SGHNT, CDR2 YYREEE (reference sequence).

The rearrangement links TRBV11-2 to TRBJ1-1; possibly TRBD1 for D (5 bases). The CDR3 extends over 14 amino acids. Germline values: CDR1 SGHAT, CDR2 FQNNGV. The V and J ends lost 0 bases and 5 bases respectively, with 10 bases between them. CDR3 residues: CASSLDRVGTEAFF. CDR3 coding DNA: TGTGCCAGCAGCTTAGACAGGGTGGGGACTGAAGCTTTCTTT. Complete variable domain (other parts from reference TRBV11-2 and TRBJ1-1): EAGVAQSPRYKIIEKRQSVAFWCNPISGHATLYWYQQILGQGPKLLIQFQNNGVVDDSQLPKDRFSAERLKGVDSTLKIQPAKLEDSAVYLCASSLDRVGTEAFFGQGTRLTVV.

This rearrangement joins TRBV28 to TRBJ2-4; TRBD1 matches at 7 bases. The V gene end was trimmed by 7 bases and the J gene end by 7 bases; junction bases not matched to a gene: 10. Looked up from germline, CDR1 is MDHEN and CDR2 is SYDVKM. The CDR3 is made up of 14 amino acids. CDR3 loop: CASTSTGVSNIQYF. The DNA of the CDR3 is TGTGCCAGCACAAGTACAGGGGTCTCGAACATTCAGTACTTC.

The CDR3 spells CASSLSGVNGYTF. Here the CDR3 DNA reads TGTGCCAGCAGTTTAAGCGGGGTTAACGGCTACACCTTC. The chain has TRBV28 and TRBJ1-2; unclear D gene. This CDR3 has 13 amino acids. CDR1 is MDHEN, CDR2 SYDVKM, per germline. Between the trimmed V and J ends, which lost 2 bases and 8 bases, there was a span of 12 bases.